These T cell receptor beta chains were read from a single sample in a study of technical replicates of blood from several donors. Profiled with immunoSEQ multiplex PCR; TCRdb holds only in-frame clones, not every one. Seen here are around 69,000 clones, approximately 87% observed once, and the top ten hold approximately 4.5%. Sequencing was done on a sample of PBMCs. Receptors were obtained from a human donor in good health. Some clones in this sample may be carry-over from other donors' samples. CDR3s include the opening cysteine and the closing phenylalanine or tryptophan. The order of the fields is CDR3 length, J gene, V gene, D gene, clone size, CDR3 protein, CDR3 DNA. A D gene is named only where the DNA matches it firmly. Only some rows state a clone size, as once, few, many or a class for expanded clones.

15,TRBJ1-1,TRBV28,-,once,CASISGGYMNTEAFF,TGTGCCAGCATCTCGGGGGGGTACATGAACACTGAAGCTTTCTTT
15,TRBJ2-2,TRBV7-9,TRBD1,-,CASSRGTGGPGELFF,TGTGCCAGCAGCCGAGGGACAGGGGGCCCCGGGGAGCTGTTTTTT
14,TRBJ1-2,TRBV2,-,-,CASSAGEGNYGYTF,TGTGCCAGCAGCGCCGGCGAGGGTAACTATGGCTACACCTTC
13,TRBJ1-2,TRBV9,-,-,CASSSGGSEGYTF,TGTGCCAGCAGCTCGGGGGGGTCGGAGGGCTACACCTTC
13,TRBJ2-1,TRBV7-6,-,few,CASSLGAFNEQFF,TGTGCCAGCAGCTTAGGGGCCTTCAATGAGCAGTTCTTC
12,TRBJ2-3,TRBV5-8,-,many,CASSLWGDTQYF,TGTGCCAGCAGCTTATGGGGCGATACGCAGTATTTT
14,TRBJ1-2,TRBV5-1,-,-,CASSPVGQNYGYTF,TGCGCCAGCAGCCCGGTAGGACAGAACTATGGCTACACCTTC
14,TRBJ2-2,TRBV29-1,TRBD1,-,CSVDNRGDTGELFF,TGCAGCGTTGACAACAGGGGGGACACCGGGGAGCTGTTTTTT
17,TRBJ2-7,TRBV27,TRBD1,-,CASSSRRDSKSSYEQYF,TGTGCCAGCAGTTCGCGACGGGACAGCAAAAGCTCCTACGAGCAGTACTTC
15,TRBJ1-6,TRBV18,-,-,CASSPDRHLISPLHF,TGTGCCAGCTCACCAGACCGACATCTAATTTCACCCCTCCACTTT
16,TRBJ2-1,TRBV4-2,TRBD1,-,CASSQDVGQGYNEQFF,TGTGCCAGCAGCCAAGATGTGGGACAGGGATACAATGAGCAGTTCTTC
15,TRBJ2-1,TRBV4-3,TRBD1,medium-sized,CASSQGTGGGNEQFF,TGCGCCAGCAGCCAAGGGACAGGGGGCGGGAATGAGCAGTTCTTC
11,TRBJ1-1,TRBV5-1,-,few,CASRGAGEAFF,TGCGCCAGCAGGGGGGCAGGGGAAGCTTTCTTT
11,TRBJ2-3,TRBV10-3,-,-,CAIKLADTQYF,TGTGCCATCAAACTGGCAGATACGCAGTATTTT
15,TRBJ2-2,TRBV11-2,TRBD2,-,CASSFSGGVVGELFF,TGTGCCAGCAGCTTCTCCGGGGGGGTTGTCGGGGAGCTGTTTTTT
15,TRBJ2-2,TRBV18,-,-,CASSPGTGGTGELFF,TGTGCCAGCTCACCAGGCACAGGCGGTACCGGGGAGCTGTTTTTT
14,TRBJ1-1,TRBV5-1,-,-,CASSVDGENTEAFF,TGCGCCAGCAGCGTAGACGGGGAGAACACTGAAGCTTTCTTT
13,TRBJ1-2,TRBV5-6,TRBD1,-,CASSLATGYGYTF,TGTGCCAGCAGCTTGGCGACAGGGTATGGCTACACCTTC
14,TRBJ2-5,TRBV30,TRBD2,-,CAWSGGGYQETQYF,TGTGCCTGGAGCGGCGGGGGGTACCAAGAGACCCAGTACTTC
14,TRBJ1-2,TRBV6-5,TRBD1,-,CASRGQGTIYGYTF,TGTGCCAGCAGAGGACAGGGGACCATCTATGGCTACACCTTC
17,TRBJ2-5,TRBV13,TRBD2,-,CASSPGLAGVGEETQYF,TGTGCCAGCAGCCCCGGACTAGCGGGAGTTGGGGAAGAGACCCAGTACTTC
15,TRBJ1-1,TRBV19,-,-,CASKVGGSGHTEAFF,TGTGCCAGTAAAGTAGGGGGATCGGGACACACTGAAGCTTTCTTT
17,TRBJ2-7,TRBV4-1,TRBD2,-,CASSHRLAGALSYEQYF,TGCGCCAGCAGCCACCGACTAGCGGGGGCCTTATCCTACGAGCAGTACTTC
14,TRBJ1-5,TRBV4-2,-,-,CASSQDSGDQPQHF,TGTGCCAGCAGCCAAGATTCGGGGGATCAGCCCCAGCATTTT
14,TRBJ2-7,TRBV10-3,-,-,CAIKAGGGDYEQYF,TGTGCCATCAAGGCCGGAGGCGGCGACTACGAGCAGTACTTC
20,TRBJ2-7,TRBV4-1,TRBD2,medium-sized,CASSQDAGLAGGKSPYEQYF,TGCGCCAGCAGCCAAGATGCTGGACTAGCGGGGGGTAAGTCCCCCTACGAGCAGTACTTC
16,TRBJ1-2,TRBV7-2,TRBD1,-,CASSLDKTGTNYGYTF,TGTGCCAGCAGCTTAGATAAGACAGGGACTAACTATGGCTACACCTTC
17,TRBJ2-1,TRBV11-3,-,-,CASSRGGGLSSYNEQFF,TGTGCCAGCTCCCGAGGGGGGGGCCTATCCTCCTACAATGAGCAGTTCTTC
15,TRBJ1-1,TRBV27,-,few,CASSLEGRLNTEAFF,TGTGCCAGCAGTTTGGAGGGGCGATTGAACACTGAAGCTTTCTTT
15,TRBJ1-2,TRBV27,TRBD1,-,CASSWQGARNYGYTF,TGTGCCAGCAGTTGGCAGGGGGCTAGGAACTATGGCTACACCTTC
15,TRBJ2-1,TRBV5-1,TRBD2,-,CASSFLAGVGNEQFF,TGCGCCAGCAGCTTTCTTGCGGGAGTGGGCAATGAGCAGTTCTTC
16,TRBJ1-1,TRBV6-5,-,-,CASSSTQGLGNTEAFF,TGTGCCAGCAGTTCCACTCAGGGTTTGGGGAACACTGAAGCTTTCTTT
16,TRBJ1-5,TRBV6-5,-,-,CASSSRGGRSNQPQHF,TGTGCCAGCAGTTCCAGGGGTGGTCGTAGCAATCAGCCCCAGCATTTT
16,TRBJ1-2,TRBV18,-,-,CASSPGPTGRILGYTF,TGTGCCAGCTCACCTGGCCCAACAGGGCGGATCTTGGGCTACACCTTC
14,TRBJ2-1,TRBV6-5,TRBD2,-,CASSYKRDRNEQFF,TGTGCCAGCAGTTACAAGCGGGACCGTAATGAGCAGTTCTTC
16,TRBJ2-1,TRBV11-2,-,-,CASSRGAGMRYNEQFF,TGTGCCAGCAGCCGGGGGGCGGGGATGAGGTACAATGAGCAGTTCTTC
13,TRBJ2-1,TRBV6-6,-,-,CASSRTGEDEQFF,TGTGCCAGCAGTAGGACGGGGGAGGATGAGCAGTTCTTC
12,TRBJ2-5,TRBV7-6,-,-,CASSSYQETQYF,TGTGCCAGCAGCTCCTACCAAGAGACCCAGTACTTC
11,TRBJ2-3,TRBV20-1,TRBD1,-,CSAMTGDTQYF,TGCAGTGCAATGACAGGGGATACGCAGTATTTT
14,TRBJ1-1,TRBV7-9,-,-,CASSSDRRNTEAFF,TGTGCCAGCAGCAGCGACAGGAGGAACACTGAAGCTTTCTTT
13,TRBJ2-5,TRBV12-5,-,once,CASGLARPETQYF,TGTGCTAGTGGTTTGGCCCGTCCGGAGACCCAGTACTTC
13,TRBJ2-5,TRBV30,-,once,CAWNLDNQETQYF,TGTGCCTGGAACCTGGACAACCAAGAGACCCAGTACTTC
15,TRBJ2-7,TRBV10-2,-,-,CASSDHRTGPHEQYF,TGCGCCAGCAGTGACCACAGGACGGGCCCTCACGAGCAGTACTTC
15,TRBJ1-3,TRBV18,-,-,CASSRTRDSGNTIYF,TGTGCCAGCTCACGAACCAGGGACTCTGGAAACACCATATATTTT
13,TRBJ1-1,TRBV10-3,-,-,CAISVQVNTEAFF,TGTGCCATCAGTGTACAGGTGAACACTGAAGCTTTCTTT
15,TRBJ1-6,TRBV4-1,-,-,CASSHPRGANSPLHF,TGCGCCAGCAGCCATCCCCGGGGGGCCAATTCACCCCTCCACTTT
18,TRBJ1-5,TRBV7-3,TRBD1,-,CASSQDRDRDTYNQPQHF,TGTGCCAGCAGCCAGGATCGTGACAGGGACACCTACAATCAGCCCCAGCATTTT
12,TRBJ2-1,TRBV10-3,-,-,CAISVSGWEQFF,TGTGCCATCAGTGTATCGGGATGGGAGCAGTTCTTC
11,TRBJ2-7,TRBV14,-,few,CASSHVNEQYF,TGTGCCAGCAGCCATGTCAACGAGCAGTACTTC
14,TRBJ2-7,TRBV7-2,-,once,CASSLWGSSYEQYF,TGTGCCAGCAGCTTATGGGGCAGTTCCTACGAGCAGTACTTC
12,TRBJ1-1,TRBV11-1,-,-,CASSLGSGEAFF,TGTGCCAGCAGCTTAGGGAGCGGTGAAGCTTTCTTT
14,TRBJ2-2,TRBV10-2,-,once,CASSPGANTGELFF,TGCGCCAGCAGTCCCGGGGCGAACACCGGGGAGCTGTTTTTT
11,TRBJ1-2,TRBV19,-,-,CATSGGHGYTF,TGTGCCACCTCCGGTGGGCATGGCTACACCTTC
13,TRBJ1-2,TRBV7-2,-,-,CASTWTGNYGYTF,TGTGCCAGCACCTGGACTGGGAACTATGGCTACACCTTC
15,TRBJ1-2,TRBV29-1,TRBD1,-,CSVEGFRDRDYGYTF,TGCAGCGTTGAAGGTTTTAGGGACAGAGACTATGGCTACACCTTC
18,TRBJ2-1,TRBV4-3,TRBD2,-,CASSQESSGSPLENEQFF,TGCGCCAGCAGCCAAGAGTCTAGCGGGAGTCCCTTAGAAAATGAGCAGTTCTTC
15,TRBJ2-7,TRBV5-4,-,-,CASSLGGTKSYEQYF,TGTGCCAGCAGCTTGGGCGGAACCAAATCCTACGAGCAGTACTTC